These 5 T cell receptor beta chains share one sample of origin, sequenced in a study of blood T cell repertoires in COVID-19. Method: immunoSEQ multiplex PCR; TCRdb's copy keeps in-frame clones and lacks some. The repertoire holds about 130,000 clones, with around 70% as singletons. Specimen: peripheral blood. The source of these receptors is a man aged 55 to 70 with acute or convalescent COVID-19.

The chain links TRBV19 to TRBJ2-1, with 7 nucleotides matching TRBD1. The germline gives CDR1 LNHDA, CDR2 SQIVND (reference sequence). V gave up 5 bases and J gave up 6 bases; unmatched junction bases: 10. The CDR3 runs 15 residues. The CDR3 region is CASSFQGVVSNEQFF. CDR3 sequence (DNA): TGTGCCAGTAGTTTTCAGGGGGTGGTAAGCAATGAGCAGTTCTTC. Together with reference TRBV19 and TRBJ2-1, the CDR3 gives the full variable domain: DGGITQSPKYLFRKEGQNVTLSCEQNLNHDAMYWYRQDPGQGLRLIYYSQIVNDFQKGDIAEGYSVSREKKESFPLTVTSAQKNPTAFYLCASSFQGVVSNEQFFGPGTRLTVL.

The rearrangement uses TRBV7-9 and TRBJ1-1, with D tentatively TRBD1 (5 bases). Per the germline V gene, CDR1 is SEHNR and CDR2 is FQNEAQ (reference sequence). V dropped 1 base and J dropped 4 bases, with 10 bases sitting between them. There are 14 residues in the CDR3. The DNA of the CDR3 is TGTGCCAGCAGCTTAGGACCGGGACTCACTGAAGCTTTCTTT. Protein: CASSLGPGLTEAFF.

The CDR3 loop is CASSRPDRGGEQYF. CDR3 bases: TGTGCCAGCAGTCGCCCGGACAGGGGTGGTGAGCAGTACTTC. V usage is TRBV6-5 and J usage is TRBJ2-7; 9 positions agree with TRBD1. CDR1 and CDR2 from the germline V gene are MNHEY and SVGAGI. With 5 bases clipped from V and 7 bases from J, the junction kept 9 bases outside the gene matches. The CDR3 runs 14 residues.

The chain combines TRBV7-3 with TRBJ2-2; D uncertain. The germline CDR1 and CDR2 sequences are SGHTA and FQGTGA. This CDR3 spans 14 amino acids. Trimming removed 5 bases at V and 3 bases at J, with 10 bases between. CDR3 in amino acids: CASSLDPDTGELFF. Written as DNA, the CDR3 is TGTGCCAGCAGCCTAGACCCAGACACCGGGGAGCTGTTTTTT. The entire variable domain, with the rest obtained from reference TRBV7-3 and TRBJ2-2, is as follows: GAGVSQTPSNKVTEKGKYVELRCDPISGHTALYWYRQSLGQGPEFLIYFQGTGAADDSGLPNDRFFAVRPEGSVSTLKIQRTERGDSAVYLCASSLDPDTGELFFGEGSRLTVL.

CDR3 bases: TGTGCCAGCAGTTTATCTCCTGGCCTCTATGGCTACACCTTC. It yields the protein CASSLSPGLYGYTF. The rearrangement uses TRBV27 and TRBJ1-2; D is ambiguous. CDR1 MNHEY and CDR2 SMNVEV come from the germline V gene (reference sequence). The V end lost 0 bases, the J end lost 4 bases, and 9 bases lay between the germline ends. CDR3 length equals 14 residues.